The clone carrying this T cell receptor (beta chain) was detected a few times. Antigen: not known. From the reads, TCRdb called clonotypes with MiXCR, one entry per CDR3 protein. The sample records 110,000 or so distinct CDR3 sequences, about 30% being singletons. This sample was included in a study of T cell repertoires in cytomegalovirus infection. The CDR3 contains 15 residues. The germline V gene has CDR1 SEHNR and CDR2 FQNEAQ (reference sequence). Trimming removed 8 bases at V and 1 base at J, with 17 bases between. This chain joins TRBV7-9 and TRBJ1-2; D is uncertain. The input for sequencing was CD8+ T cells from cultured PBMCs, taken from culture after CMV antigen stimulation. The TCR originated in a human donor in good health (CMV status not recorded). Some clones in this sample may be carry-over from other donors' samples. DNA of the CDR3: TGTGCCAGCCTTGGAGAGTCACATCTTAACTATGGCTACACCTTC. Amino acids: CASLGESHLNYGYTF.